What follows are 4 T cell receptor beta chains derived from one specimen sequenced in a study of blood T cell repertoires in COVID-19. Profiling relied on immunoSEQ multiplex PCR, and the TCRdb table lists in-frame clones only, not all of them. The table shows 150,000 to 200,000 clones, with about 88% occurring only once. The specimen sequenced was peripheral blood. These receptors were collected from a young man who had recovered from COVID-19.

V and J are TRBV7-6 and TRBJ2-1; D is possibly TRBD1 (6 bases). The V end lost 5 bases, the J end lost 8 bases, and 19 bases lay between the germline ends. The CDR3 extends over 15 amino acids. Germline V CDR1 and CDR2: SGHVS, FNYEAQ. CDR3 sequence reads: CASSLRTATFDEQFF. CDR3 sequence (DNA): TGTGCCAGCAGCCTCAGGACAGCCACCTTCGATGAGCAGTTCTTC.

This clone showed up just a few times. The chain has TRBV7-2 and TRBJ1-6; 7 nucleotides agree with TRBD1. J gave up 8 bases and V 7 bases, and 11 bases lay outside the gene matches. CDR3 length: 15 residues. Germline loops: CDR1 SGHTA, CDR2 FQGNSA. The CDR3 region has the DNA TGTGCCAGCAACCGGGACAGCCTCGGGGATTCACCCCTCCACTTT. Its translation is CASNRDSLGDSPLHF.

The chain recombines TRBV10-2 with TRBJ1-2; D is unclear. V was cut by 4 bases and J by 5 bases, with 5 bases left in between. The CDR3 spans 11 residues. Germline V gene data show CDR1 as WSHSY and CDR2 as SAAADI. The DNA for the CDR3 is TGCGCCAGCAGTGGACTATATGGCTACACCTTC. It translates to CASSGLYGYTF.

CDR3 nucleotide sequence: TGTGCCAGCAGCTTCCAGGGGGCGGCCTATGGCTACACCTTC. It specifies CASSFQGAAYGYTF. The chain couples TRBV7-2 to TRBJ1-2; TRBD1 aligns across 8 bases. V trimming: 3 bases; J trimming: 4 bases; junction bases outside the gene matches: 4. The CDR3 length is 14 residues. Germline V gene sequence: CDR1 SGHTA, CDR2 FQGNSA. Variable domain in full (rest from reference TRBV7-2 and TRBJ1-2): GAGVSQSPSNKVTEKGKDVELRCDPISGHTALYWYRQSLGQGLEFLIYFQGNSAPDKSGLPSDRFSAERTGGSVSTLTIQRTQQEDSAVYLCASSFQGAAYGYTFGSGTRLTVV.